What follows are 14 T cell receptor beta chains derived from one specimen sequenced in a study of blood T cell repertoires in COVID-19. Sequencing used immunoSEQ multiplex PCR; TCRdb keeps in-frame clones, though not all of them. This sample has some 200,000 clones, with about 88% found just once. The sequencing sample was made of peripheral blood. The receptors stem from a man between 65 and 80 years old with acute or convalescent COVID-19.

This clone has only one observation. V usage is TRBV27 and J usage is TRBJ2-7; perhaps TRBD2 as D (5 bases). Trimming stripped 0 bases from V and 6 bases from J, with 24 bases between. Germline assignment: CDR1 MNHEY and CDR2 SMNVEV (reference sequence). The CDR3 runs 18 residues. CDR3 residues: CASSLSRSGQTRLREQYF. The CDR3 DNA sequence: TGTGCCAGCAGTTTATCGCGGAGCGGCCAGACACGGCTTCGCGAGCAGTACTTC.

This clone was counted a single time. This chain joins TRBV3-1 (or the pseudogene TRBV3-2) and TRBJ1-1; no clear D gene. CDR1 is LGHDT, CDR2 YNNKEL, per germline (reference sequence). This CDR3 spans 13 amino acids. V was trimmed by 2 bases and J by 7 bases, leaving 11 bases between them. The CDR3 spells CASSQYGRGEAFF. The CDR3 region has the DNA TGTGCCAGCAGCCAATATGGTCGCGGTGAAGCTTTCTTT.

The chain carries TRBV4-2 and TRBJ2-2; 7 bases are shared with TRBD2. J gave up 6 bases and V 4 bases, and 5 bases lay outside the gene matches. CDR3 length equals 14 residues. The V gene's germline CDR1 is LGHNA and CDR2 YNFKEQ. The CDR3 loop is CASSPWEGSGELFF. CDR3 nucleotides: TGTGCCAGCAGCCCCTGGGAGGGGTCCGGGGAGCTGTTTTTT.

J is TRBJ2-7 and V is TRBV5-1, with 11 bases matching TRBD2. V lost 0 bases, J lost 2 bases, and 1 base stayed unmatched. This CDR3 comprises 15 residues. Germline CDR1 is SGHRS and CDR2 is YFSETQ. Here the CDR3 reads CASSLVLAGAYEQYF. In DNA form, the CDR3 reads TGCGCCAGCAGCTTGGTACTAGCGGGGGCCTACGAGCAGTACTTC.

This chain links TRBV5-1 with TRBJ2-1; perhaps TRBD1 as D (6 bases). Germline V gene lookup returns CDR1 SGHRS and CDR2 YFSETQ. The CDR3 extends over 16 amino acids. The V end was cut by 3 bases, the J end by 4 bases, with 17 bases between. This CDR3 reads CASSSGTTSFYNEQFF. The CDR3 nucleotides are TGCGCCAGCAGCTCGGGGACAACTTCCTTTTACAATGAGCAGTTCTTC.

This rearrangement joins TRBV7-2 to TRBJ2-2, with 7 bases lining up with TRBD2. With V trimmed by 6 bases and J by 6 bases, 10 bases remained unmatched. CDR3 length: 15 residues. CDR1 and CDR2 (germline): SGHTA, FQGNSA. CDR3 in amino acids: CASRLRAGRSGELFF. The CDR3 DNA sequence: TGTGCCAGCAGGTTACGAGCGGGAAGGTCCGGGGAGCTGTTTTTT.

V usage is TRBV3-1 (or the pseudogene TRBV3-2) and J usage is TRBJ2-2; D is possibly TRBD1 (6 bases). The V gene lost 2 bases and the J gene lost 5 bases, with 9 bases spanning the gap. The CDR3 extends over 14 amino acids. The germline V gene has CDR1 LGHDT and CDR2 YNNKEL (reference sequence). Written as DNA, the CDR3 is TGTGCCAGCAGCCAAAGGGACATAACCGGGGAGCTGTTTTTT. Amino acids: CASSQRDITGELFF.

The chain couples TRBV5-1 to TRBJ2-2; 7 bases agree with TRBD1. Germline lookup yields CDR1 SGHRS and CDR2 YFSETQ. CDR3 length: 16 residues. The V gene end was trimmed by 4 bases and the J gene end by 1 base; junction bases not matched to a gene: 7. CDR3 sequence: CASSPWGQQNTGELFF. CDR3 nucleotide sequence: TGCGCCAGCAGCCCTTGGGGACAGCAGAACACCGGGGAGCTGTTTTTT. Drawing the rest from reference TRBV5-1 and TRBJ2-2, the complete variable domain is KAGVTQTPRYLIKTRGQQVTLSCSPISGHRSVSWYQQTPGQGLQFLFEYFSETQRNKGNFPGRFSGRQFSNSRSEMNVSTLELGDSALYLCASSPWGQQNTGELFFGEGSRLTVL.

J is TRBJ1-1 and V is TRBV27; TRBD1 matches 9 bases. There are 12 residues in the CDR3. Germline V gene sequence: CDR1 MNHEY, CDR2 SMNVEV (reference sequence). This chain's CDR3 is CALYRGRTEAFF. The CDR3 nucleotides read TGTGCATTGTACAGGGGGCGCACTGAAGCTTTCTTT.

The V and J genes are TRBV28 and TRBJ1-2, with D hard to call. The V end was cut by 6 bases, the J end by 0 bases, with 5 bases between. The V gene's germline CDR1 is MDHEN and CDR2 SYDVKM. The CDR3 totals 12 residues. CDR3 protein: CASSLPNYGYTF. CDR3 nucleotide sequence: TGTGCCAGCAGCCTACCTAACTATGGCTACACCTTC.

The gene calls are TRBV6-6 and TRBJ1-3; TRBD1 might be the D (5 bases). The CDR3 runs to 19 residues. Trimming stripped 5 bases from V and 0 bases from J, with 23 bases between. The germline gives CDR1 MNHNY, CDR2 SVGAGI (reference sequence). For the CDR3, the DNA is TGTGCCAGCAGTCTTACCCGGCCCCGCGGGACGGGCTCTGGAAACACCATATATTTT. It codes for CASSLTRPRGTGSGNTIYF.

The rearrangement joins TRBV18 to TRBJ1-1; 9 nucleotides agree with TRBD1. This CDR3 is built from 15 residues. Germline lookup yields CDR1 KGHSH and CDR2 LQKENI. The J segment lost 5 bases and the V segment lost 3 bases, leaving 7 bases of the junction unmatched. CDR3 nucleotide sequence: TGTGCCAGCTCACCGGGACAGGGAGTTGGAACTGAAGCTTTCTTT. It is translated as CASSPGQGVGTEAFF.

The gene calls are TRBV2 and TRBJ1-3; 7 nucleotides match TRBD1. This CDR3 comprises 13 residues. Trimming removed 8 bases from V and 2 bases from J; junction bases left unmatched: 3. CDR1 and CDR2 from the germline V gene are SNHLY and FYNNEI. The CDR3 reads CASGGTAGNTIYF. The CDR3 DNA follows: TGTGCCAGCGGGGGGACAGCTGGAAACACCATATATTTT.

The chain has TRBV11-2 and TRBJ2-1; TRBD2 aligns across 11 bases. V shed 5 bases, J shed 4 bases, and the junction held 7 bases outside the gene matches. This CDR3 comprises 16 residues. The germline CDR1 and CDR2 sequences are SGHAT and FQNNGV. The CDR3, as DNA: TGTGCCAGCAGCAACAACGGACTAGCGGGTTACAATGAGCAGTTCTTC. Amino acid sequence: CASSNNGLAGYNEQFF.